The 10 T cell receptor beta chains presented below share a single source sample, sequenced in a study of blood T cell repertoires in COVID-19. Measured with immunoSEQ multiplex PCR; TCRdb has only the in-frame clones, and not every one. The sample contains 110,000 to 150,000 clones, roughly 79% of which appear only once. Input material: peripheral blood. The receptors originated from a man aged 45-65 years with active or convalescent COVID-19.

The chain carries TRBV18 and TRBJ1-1, with D possibly TRBD1 on 6 matching bases. Deletions cut 3 bases from V and 8 bases from J, with 16 bases between. The CDR3 is made up of 14 amino acids. Germline CDR1 is KGHSH and CDR2 is LQKENI. CDR3 sequence: CASSPSADSREAFF. CDR3 DNA: TGTGCCAGCTCACCGTCAGCGGACAGCCGGGAAGCTTTCTTT.

The CDR3 bases are TGTGCCAGCAGCCAACTTTCGACTAGCGGCCTCTCCTACGAGCAGTACTTC. Translated, it gives CASSQLSTSGLSYEQYF. The chain is built from TRBV4-2 and TRBJ2-7, with 9 bases that match TRBD2. CDR1 is LGHNA and CDR2 is YNFKEQ in the germline V gene. The CDR3 has 17 residues. Trimming cost V 2 bases and J 0 bases; bases outside gene matches: 8.

The V gene is TRBV21-1, the J gene TRBJ1-2; the DNA was not compared with TRBD1, the D call given in the table. TRBV21-1 is recorded as a pseudogene. This CDR3 spans 13 amino acids. The CDR3 nucleotides are TGTGCCAGCAGCGAGGACAGGGCGAGTGGCTACACCTTC. Amino acid sequence: CASSEDRASGYTF.

The chain carries TRBV9 and TRBJ2-3; TRBD2 agrees at 12 bases. V shed 3 bases and J 4 bases; nucleotides not matched to a gene: 12. The CDR3 totals 18 residues. Per germline, CDR1 SGDLS and CDR2 YYNGEE. The DNA for the CDR3 is TGTGCCAGCAGCGCAAGACCTTTGACTAGCGGGAGTGCAGATACGCAGTATTTT. It yields the protein CASSARPLTSGSADTQYF.

The table lists this clone with a few counts. The chain has TRBV3-1 (or the pseudogene TRBV3-2) and TRBJ2-1, with D tentatively TRBD2 (7 bases). V gave up 1 base and J gave up 0 bases, with 13 bases separating them. CDR1 and CDR2 (germline): LGHDT, YNNKEL (reference sequence). The CDR3 sequence is 17 residues long. CDR3 coding DNA: TGTGCCAGCAGCCAAGGGGGGGGCCGGAGCTCCTACAATGAGCAGTTCTTC. This encodes CASSQGGGRSSYNEQFF.

This chain joins TRBV9 and TRBJ2-3; D perhaps matches TRBD2 (5 bases). Trimming stripped 4 bases from V and 5 bases from J, with 8 bases between. Looked up from germline, CDR1 is SGDLS and CDR2 is YYNGEE. This CDR3 is built from 12 residues. The CDR3 region has the DNA TGTGCCAGCAGCCCACTAGAAGATACGCAGTATTTT. Its protein product is CASSPLEDTQYF.

This clone was found once. The chain links TRBV28 to TRBJ2-7; 12 bases match TRBD2. Trimming cost V 5 bases and J 5 bases; bases outside gene matches: 4. Germline V gene data show CDR1 as MDHEN and CDR2 as SYDVKM. The CDR3 is made up of 14 amino acids. Here the CDR3 reads CASSGLAGIHEQYF. The CDR3, as DNA: TGTGCCAGCAGTGGACTAGCGGGAATCCACGAGCAGTACTTC.

This chain connects TRBV6-5 to TRBJ2-5; maybe TRBD1 (5 bases). The germline V gene encodes CDR1 MNHEY and CDR2 SVGAGI. This CDR3 is built from 13 residues. V was pared by 7 bases and J by 5 bases, with 14 bases between. CDR3 DNA sequence: TGTGCCAGCATGGTGGCAGGGATCGAGACCCAGTACTTC. Its translation is CASMVAGIETQYF.

The J gene is TRBJ2-5, the V gene TRBV29-1; 8 bases map to TRBD1. Germline V gene lookup returns CDR1 SQVTM and CDR2 ANQGSEA. The CDR3 spans 13 residues. V was clipped by 6 bases and J by 6 bases; unmatched bases: 9. CDR3 residues: CSVMESGGKTQYF. CDR3 nucleotide sequence: TGCAGCGTCATGGAATCAGGGGGCAAGACCCAGTACTTC. The full variable domain, in which reference TRBV29-1 and TRBJ2-5 provide the parts outside the CDR3, is SAVISQKPSRDICQRGTSLTIQCQVDSQVTMMFWYRQQPGQSLTLIATANQGSEATYESGFVIDKFPISRPNLTFSTLTVSNMSPEDSSIYLCSVMESGGKTQYFGPGTRLLVL.

The rearrangement joins TRBV3-1 (or the pseudogene TRBV3-2) to TRBJ1-2, with TRBD1 matching over 8 bases. CDR1 and CDR2 from the germline V gene are LGHDT and YNNKEL (reference sequence). The CDR3 has 14 amino acids. V dropped 3 bases and J dropped 8; count of bases not matched to a gene: 8. CDR3 protein: CASSHLRTGMGYTF. CDR3 sequence (DNA): TGTGCCAGCAGCCACCTACGGACAGGGATGGGCTACACCTTC.